One and the same sample provided the 4 T cell receptor beta chains below, sequenced in a study of vaccination effects on CD4 cells after COVID-19 (dated by TCRdb to between 2021 and 2022). Receptors were amplified or captured by the immunoSEQ multiplex PCR assay. Entries here come from immuneACCESS through TCRdb and include only in-frame sequences with V and J called. Some clones fail to appear in such tables; in the studies checked, an unresolved V gene covers under half of the shortfall, and the cause of the remainder is unknown. A total of approximately 24,000 clones appear in this sample, 60% to 80% of them only once. The ten largest clones add up to under 30% of the sample. To identify antigen-specific CD4+ T cell clonotypes by their expansion, the ViraFEST assay first stimulated PBMC with viral peptide pools and then applied TCR sequencing. After about 10 days of culture, CD4+ T cells were isolated with the EasySep CD4+ T cell isolation kit. Two doses of either the BNT162b2 or the mRNA-1273 mRNA SARS-CoV-2 vaccine were administered to participants.

Antigens for these TCRs are unknown. This sample comprised CD4+ T cells from PBMCs cultured with HCoV-NL63 spike peptides, obtained after COVID-19 vaccination. Interpreted using the paper, the cell subset or site label stands for: HCoV-NL63 spike overlapping peptide pool stimulation. The source is a human donor who received a COVID-19 vaccine.

Only a few counts were recorded for this clone. The chain is built from TRBV2 and TRBJ1-4; no clear D. This CDR3 has 13 amino acids. Looked up from germline, CDR1 is SNHLY and CDR2 is FYNNEI. V was trimmed by 5 bases and J by 8 bases, leaving 12 bases between them. DNA for the CDR3: TGTGCCAGCAGTCCCAGACGAACAGAAAAACTGTTTTTT. Its protein is CASSPRRTEKLFF.

The chain recombines TRBV27 with TRBJ2-3; 9 bases line up with TRBD2. With V trimmed by 2 bases and J by 2 bases, 5 bases remained unmatched. Germline V gives CDR1 MNHEY, CDR2 SMNVEV (reference sequence). The length of the CDR3 is 16 residues. The DNA for the CDR3 is TGTGCCAGCAGTTTACGGCTAGCGGGATTCACAGATACGCAGTATTTT. Translating gives CASSLRLAGFTDTQYF.

The V gene is TRBV28, the J gene TRBJ2-5; D is perhaps TRBD1 or TRBD2 (5 bases each). Germline-derived CDR1 and CDR2 are MDHEN and SYDVKM. The germline V and J ends were trimmed by 2 bases and 1 base, with 17 bases remaining between them. The CDR3 totals 17 residues. The CDR3 bases are TGTGCCAGCAGTTTACCCGGGCCCGGGACGATCCAAGAGACCCAGTACTTC. Protein sequence: CASSLPGPGTIQETQYF.

The chain recombines TRBV7-2 with TRBJ1-4; D perhaps matches TRBD1 (5 bases). The length of the CDR3 is 15 residues. Per the germline V gene, CDR1 is SGHTA and CDR2 is FQGNSA. Trimming left V 1 base short and J 3 bases short, with 9 bases between. The CDR3: CASSLVAGPNEKLFF. DNA of the CDR3: TGTGCCAGCAGCTTAGTGGCGGGGCCTAATGAAAAACTGTTTTTT.